This T cell receptor beta chain was obtained from a study of blood T cells in healthy people across ages. The J segment lost 5 bases and the V segment lost 3 bases, leaving 6 bases of the junction unmatched. The CDR3 contains 15 residues. Germline V gives CDR1 MNHEY, CDR2 SMNVEV (reference sequence). This clonotype was seen a few times. Next came a second PCR, run for about 7 to 12 cycles, which used a sample-barcoded 5' primer along with a J-beta primer mix. Each sample yielded at least 2.5 million CDR3-containing paired-end reads. TCRdb used MiXCR to reprocess the 5' RACE reads, holding one entry per CDR3 protein. The sample consists of 1.5 million to 2 million distinct CDR3 sequences, about 39% of them appearing once.

The sequencing sample was made of blood. This sequence was found in a human donor in good health. The chain uses TRBV27 and TRBJ2-1; 8 nucleotides match TRBD1. CDR3: CASSFIGQGDNEQFF. The DNA for the CDR3 is TGTGCCAGCAGTTTTATAGGACAGGGCGACAATGAGCAGTTCTTC.